The rows below give T cell receptor beta chains drawn from one sample of a study of regulatory T cells in long-lasting Graves disease. TCRdb processed the multiplex PCR reads anew with MiXCR; each CDR3 protein has one entry. This sample has around 400,000 distinct CDR3 sequences, with roughly 24% found just once. The material sequenced was peripheral blood mononuclear cells (PBMCs), taken when the disease was refractory, from a patient treated with antithyroid drugs. The source is a woman aged 40 to 49 with Graves disease. The CDR3 runs from the conserved cysteine through the conserved F or W. Each record gives: V gene, clone size, J gene, D gene, CDR3 protein, CDR3 DNA. D genes are given only for firm matches. Expanded clones get a size class; other rows say once, few or many, or leave the size out.

TRBV5-4	-	TRBJ1-1	TRBD1	CASRTGTGQKAFF	TGTGCCAGCAGGACTGGGACAGGACAAAAAGCTTTCTTT
TRBV5-1	-	TRBJ2-1	-	CASSWGGQAGANEQFF	TGTGCCAGCAGCTGGGGTGGACAGGCGGGAGCAAATGAGCAGTTCTTC
TRBV5-1	many	TRBJ2-7	-	CASSFNGGVTEYEQYF	TGCGCCAGCAGCTTCAACGGAGGGGTCACCGAATACGAGCAGTACTTC
TRBV7-2	few	TRBJ2-5	-	CASSPYGDLETQYF	TGTGCCAGCAGCCCATATGGAGACCTAGAGACCCAGTACTTC
TRBV28	-	TRBJ2-7	TRBD2	CASSPLAGVRGEQYF	TGTGCCAGCAGCCCACTAGCGGGAGTTCGCGGAGAGCAGTACTTC
TRBV5-1	-	TRBJ2-7	TRBD2	CASSLYGPAGGANGQYF	TGCGCCAGCAGCTTGTACGGCCCGGCGGGAGGAGCGAACGGGCAGTACTTC
TRBV7-3	many	TRBJ2-5	-	CASSTRDGETQYF	TGTGCCAGCTCTACCCGGGACGGAGAGACCCAGTACTTC
TRBV28	many	TRBJ1-1	TRBD1	CASSLWGTGRSGTEAFF	TGTGCCAGCAGTTTATGGGGGACAGGGAGATCTGGCACTGAAGCTTTCTTT
TRBV15	-	TRBJ1-1	-	CATSATINTEAFF	TGTGCCACCAGCGCGACAATCAACACTGAAGCTTTCTTT
TRBV28	few	TRBJ2-7	TRBD1	CASSGARGQGISYEQYF	TGTGCCAGCAGTGGGGCCCGGGGACAGGGTATCAGCTACGAGCAGTACTTC
TRBV4-1	-	TRBJ1-2	TRBD1	CASSQTGQGAGGYTF	TGCGCCAGCAGCCAAACAGGACAGGGGGCAGGTGGCTACACCTTC
TRBV20-1	-	TRBJ2-5	TRBD2	CSAIAGGEETQYF	TGCAGTGCTATAGCGGGAGGGGAGGAGACCCAGTACTTC
TRBV9	-	TRBJ2-5	TRBD1	CASSVEGTGPETQYF	TGTGCCAGCAGCGTAGAGGGGACAGGGCCGGAGACCCAGTACTTC
TRBV24-1	few	TRBJ1-4	TRBD1	CATSDSGTGGEKLFF	TGTGCCACCAGTGACAGCGGGACAGGGGGTGAAAAACTGTTTTTT
TRBV6-1	-	TRBJ2-6	-	CASSPHGVVSGANVLTF	TGTGCCAGCAGTCCCCACGGGGTAGTCTCTGGGGCCAACGTCCTGACTTTC
TRBV15	many	TRBJ2-7	TRBD2	CATSTSGSKYEQYF	TGTGCCACCAGCACTAGCGGGAGCAAATACGAGCAGTACTTC
TRBV7-9	-	TRBJ2-4	-	CASSRIQNLAKNIQYF	TGTGCCAGCAGCCGGATACAGAATCTAGCCAAAAACATTCAGTACTTC
TRBV7-3	few	TRBJ2-7	TRBD2	CASSLKLAADYEQYF	TGTGCCAGCAGCTTAAAACTAGCGGCAGACTACGAGCAGTACTTC
TRBV10-3	-	TRBJ2-7	TRBD2	CAISGLAGYEQYF	TGTGCCATCAGTGGACTAGCGGGCTACGAGCAGTACTTC
TRBV27	few	TRBJ2-7	TRBD1	CASSDPGTDDEQYF	TGTGCCAGCAGCGACCCCGGGACAGATGACGAGCAGTACTTC
TRBV3-1	few	TRBJ2-7	-	CASSQVSPREQYF	TGTGCCAGCAGCCAAGTTAGTCCGCGGGAGCAGTACTTC
TRBV5-5	many	TRBJ2-7	TRBD2	CASSRRGLAGVYEQYF	TGTGCCAGCAGCCGACGGGGACTAGCGGGAGTGTACGAGCAGTACTTC
TRBV11-3	few	TRBJ1-4	TRBD1	CASSPNQGANEKLFF	TGTGCCAGCAGCCCTAACCAGGGGGCTAATGAAAAACTGTTTTTT
TRBV3-1	-	TRBJ1-1	TRBD1	CASSLDRGWVAFF	TGTGCCAGCAGCCTCGACAGGGGTTGGGTAGCTTTCTTT
TRBV7-2	many	TRBJ2-5	-	CATHRDLAETQYF	TGTGCCACCCACCGGGACTTGGCAGAGACCCAGTACTTC
TRBV14	many	TRBJ1-1	-	CASSPHRGITEAFF	TGTGCCAGCAGCCCCCATCGGGGTATCACTGAAGCTTTCTTT
TRBV11-2	-	TRBJ2-7	TRBD2	CASSLIPGLAGVSPYEQYF	TGTGCCAGCAGCTTGATCCCCGGACTAGCGGGAGTTAGCCCCTACGAGCAGTACTTC
TRBV10-2	-	TRBJ2-1	-	CATTGGVLSNEQFF	TGCGCCACCACCGGAGGGGTTCTTAGTAATGAGCAGTTCTTC
TRBV7-2	-	TRBJ2-1	-	CASRFDITRDYEQFF	TGTGCCAGCAGGTTTGACATCACCAGGGACTATGAGCAGTTCTTC
TRBV28	many	TRBJ1-1	-	CASTVSSNTEAFF	TGTGCCAGCACCGTTTCTTCGAACACTGAAGCTTTCTTT
TRBV20-1	few	TRBJ2-5	-	CSARAQETQYF	TGCAGTGCTAGAGCACAGGAGACCCAGTACTTC
TRBV11-2	many	TRBJ2-5	-	CASSIWETQYF	TGTGCCAGCAGCATCTGGGAGACCCAGTACTTC
TRBV2	few	TRBJ2-2	TRBD2	CASRGGLAGVTGELFF	TGTGCCAGCAGGGGAGGACTAGCGGGAGTCACCGGGGAGCTGTTTTTT
TRBV20-1	-	TRBJ2-5	-	CSARRGVGETQYF	TGCAGTGCTAGAAGAGGGGTGGGGGAGACCCAGTACTTC
TRBV6-1	-	TRBJ2-7	-	CASSTRPGRYEQYF	TGTGCCAGCAGTACCCGTCCCGGGAGATACGAGCAGTACTTC
TRBV19	few	TRBJ2-2	TRBD2	CASRSSGGTGELFF	TGTGCCAGTAGATCTAGCGGGGGCACCGGGGAGCTGTTTTTT
TRBV7-9	many	TRBJ2-7	TRBD1	CASSEGLQGYEQYF	TGTGCCAGCAGCGAAGGTTTACAGGGGTACGAGCAGTACTTC
TRBV28	many	TRBJ2-5	-	CASSSYGRETQYF	TGTGCCAGCAGCTCCTACGGGCGCGAGACCCAGTACTTC
TRBV19	-	TRBJ2-1	TRBD2	CASSISSGGSYNEQFF	TGTGCCAGTAGTATATCTAGCGGGGGCTCCTACAATGAGCAGTTCTTC
TRBV19	few	TRBJ2-5	-	CASSQGKETQYF	TGTGCCAGTAGCCAGGGGAAGGAGACCCAGTACTTC
TRBV6-1	many	TRBJ2-7	-	CASSTTRVRSYYEQYF	TGTGCCAGCAGTACTACCAGGGTCCGCTCTTACTACGAGCAGTACTTC
TRBV29-1	many	TRBJ2-7	TRBD2	CSVQTSGAYEQYF	TGCAGCGTCCAGACTAGCGGGGCCTACGAGCAGTACTTC
TRBV25-1	-	TRBJ2-1	TRBD2	CASSESGAGGWNEQFF	TGTGCCAGCAGTGAATCGGGAGCGGGAGGATGGAATGAGCAGTTCTTC
TRBV7-8	-	TRBJ2-7	TRBD1	CASSLVTGASYEQYF	TGTGCCAGCAGCTTAGTCACAGGGGCGTCCTACGAGCAGTACTTC
TRBV18	-	TRBJ2-7	-	CASSSRETYEQYF	TGTGCCAGCTCAAGCAGGGAAACCTACGAGCAGTACTTC
TRBV19	-	TRBJ1-5	-	CASSNLRTAISNQPQHF	TGTGCCAGTAGTAACCTCCGGACGGCTATTAGCAATCAGCCCCAGCATTTT
TRBV2	many	TRBJ1-5	TRBD1	CASSDGDSYSNQPQHF	TGTGCCAGCAGTGACGGGGACAGTTATAGCAATCAGCCCCAGCATTTT
TRBV11-2	-	TRBJ2-4	TRBD1	CASSQKAGTVKNIQYF	TGCGCCAGCAGCCAAAAAGCAGGGACAGTCAAAAACATTCAGTACTTC
TRBV6-1	few	TRBJ2-7	-	CASSEDTPREQYF	TGTGCCAGCAGTGAAGATACCCCCCGCGAGCAGTACTTC
TRBV7-9	many	TRBJ2-5	-	CASSMGRVGETQYF	TGTGCCAGCAGCATGGGGCGGGTGGGGGAGACCCAGTACTTC
TRBV11-2	-	TRBJ2-7	TRBD2	CASSLVSGARGREQYF	TGTGCCAGCAGCTTAGTTAGCGGGGCCCGCGGACGCGAGCAGTACTTC
TRBV10-3	many	TRBJ2-7	-	CATRPGTYSYEQYF	TGTGCCACCCGGCCCGGGACATACTCCTACGAGCAGTACTTC
TRBV9	-	TRBJ2-2	-	CASSVGGAAGELFF	TGTGCCAGCAGCGTAGGGGGAGCAGCCGGGGAGCTGTTTTTT
TRBV10-2	-	TRBJ1-5	-	CASSGSTMQPQHF	TGCGCCAGCAGTGGATCCACTATGCAACCCCAGCATTTT
TRBV29-1	few	TRBJ2-7	-	CSVLGIFGQRFYEQYF	TGCAGCGTTCTAGGTATTTTTGGACAGAGATTCTACGAGCAGTACTTC
TRBV18	few	TRBJ2-5	-	CASSQGFQETQYF	TGTGCCAGCTCACAGGGATTTCAAGAGACCCAGTACTTC
TRBV28	-	TRBJ2-7	-	CASSLRRPYEQYF	TGTGCCAGCAGCTTGCGGAGACCGTACGAGCAGTACTTC
TRBV2	-	TRBJ2-3	-	CASGVGDTQYF	TGTGCCAGTGGAGTAGGGGATACGCAGTATTTT
TRBV20-1	many	TRBJ2-5	-	CSANDWGETQYF	TGCAGTGCTAATGATTGGGGAGAGACCCAGTACTTC